This TCR beta chain originates from a study of blood T cell repertoires in COVID-19. TCRdb keeps only in-frame clones here, not all; method: immunoSEQ multiplex PCR. This sample carries 250,000 to 300,000 clones, 70% to 90% of them seen once, and the ten largest clones take around 2%. The CDR3 is 15 residues long. CDR1 and CDR2 from the germline V gene are MNHEY and SVGAGI. V shed 6 bases, J shed 4 bases, and the junction held 11 bases outside the gene matches. The source of this sequence is a woman aged 55-75 years in a cohort exposed to, infected with or recovered from COVID-19 (not recorded which). The chain is built from TRBV6-5 and TRBJ2-7, with 8 bases matching TRBD1. Sequencing used PBMCs or T cells enriched from blood (not recorded which). The DNA for the CDR3 is TGTGCCAGCAGCTCATCGGGTCAGGGGGCGTACGAGCAGTACTTC. It encodes CASSSSGQGAYEQYF.